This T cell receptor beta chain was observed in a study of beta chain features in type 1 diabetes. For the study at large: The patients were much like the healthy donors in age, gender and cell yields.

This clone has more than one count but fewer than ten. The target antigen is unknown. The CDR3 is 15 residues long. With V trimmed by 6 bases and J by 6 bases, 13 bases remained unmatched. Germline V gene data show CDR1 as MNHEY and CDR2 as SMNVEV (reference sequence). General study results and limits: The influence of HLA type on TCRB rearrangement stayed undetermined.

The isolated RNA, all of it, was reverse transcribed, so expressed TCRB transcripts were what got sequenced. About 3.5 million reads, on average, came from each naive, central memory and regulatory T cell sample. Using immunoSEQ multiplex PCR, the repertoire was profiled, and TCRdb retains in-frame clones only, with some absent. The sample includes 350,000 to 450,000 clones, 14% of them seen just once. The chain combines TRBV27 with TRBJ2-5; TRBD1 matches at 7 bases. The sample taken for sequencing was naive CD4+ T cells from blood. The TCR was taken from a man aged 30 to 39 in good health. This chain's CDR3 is CASSQQTGTGKTQYF. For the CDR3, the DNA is TGTGCCAGCAGCCAACAGACAGGGACGGGGAAGACCCAGTACTTC.